This TCR beta chain was documented in a study of cytomegalovirus exposure and HLA in healthy donors. General observations from the study: Follow-up analysis found HLA locus-dependent TCR association rates, highest for DRB1 and lowest for HLA-C. A cluster of highly shared sequence variants was likely a sequencing artifact.

Of note for this clone: Its antigen is unknown.

The CDR3 is 15 residues long. Trimming took 1 base from V and 3 from J, leaving 13 bases between them. CDR1 is MNHEY, CDR2 SMNVEV, per germline (reference sequence). Both 60 Vbeta primers and 13 Jbeta primers went into the PCR. Produced via immunoSEQ multiplex PCR; TCRdb's table is partial and in-frame only. The sample yields 50,000 to 65,000 clones, about three quarters seen once. The chain uses TRBV27 and TRBJ2-7, with a weak D call TRBD2 (5 bases). The sequence came from a man aged 45-65 years in good health and CMV-seropositive. Sample: PBMCs. CDR3 DNA sequence: TGTGCCAGCAGTTTATGGTCGGGGAAGAGCTACGAGCAGTACTTC. Amino acid sequence: CASSLWSGKSYEQYF.